A selection of T cell receptor beta chains follows, all from one sample in a study of blood T cell repertoires in COVID-19. The table came from immunoSEQ multiplex PCR; TCRdb's copy has only in-frame clones and leaves some out. The sample lists almost 80,000 clones, about nine tenths seen once, with less than 0.85% in the top ten. The specimen sequenced was peripheral blood. The receptors were sampled from an elderly woman with acute or convalescent COVID-19. Each CDR3 is given with its conserved first and last residue. A D gene is named only where the DNA matches it firmly. The size of a clone is reported for some rows only, either as once, few or many, or as a class for expanded clones.

D	size	V	J	CDR3	DNA
TRBD1	-	TRBV5-4	TRBJ2-5	CASSRTGLETQYF	TGTGCCAGCAGCAGGACAGGGTTGGAGACCCAGTACTTC
-	-	TRBV19	TRBJ2-1	CASSTGSSYNEQFF	TGTGCCAGTAGTACCGGGAGCTCCTACAATGAGCAGTTCTTC
TRBD1	-	TRBV10-3	TRBJ1-3	CAISDQQGTGNTIYF	TGTGCCATCAGTGATCAACAGGGGACTGGAAACACCATATATTTT
TRBD1	once	TRBV19	TRBJ1-3	CASSRDRDSGNTIYF	TGTGCCAGTAGTAGGGACAGAGATTCTGGAAACACCATATATTTT
-	-	TRBV18	TRBJ2-7	CASSHDSFEQYF	TGTGCCAGCTCACATGACAGCTTCGAGCAGTACTTC
TRBD1	-	TRBV5-1	TRBJ2-6	CASSRARQGTGANVLTF	TGCGCCAGCAGCCGCGCCAGACAGGGAACTGGGGCCAACGTCCTGACTTTC
-	-	TRBV28	TRBJ1-5	CASSRYIGGRAGNQPQHF	TGTGCCAGCAGCCGGTATATTGGTGGCAGGGCTGGCAATCAGCCCCAGCATTTT
-	-	TRBV4-2	TRBJ1-1	CASSRGQMNTEAFF	TGTGCCAGCAGCCGTGGACAGATGAACACTGAAGCTTTCTTT
TRBD1	-	TRBV6-5	TRBJ1-5	CASNPGQGSNQPQHF	TGTGCCAGCAACCCCGGACAGGGAAGCAATCAGCCCCAGCATTTT
-	-	TRBV7-9	TRBJ1-1	CASSLNTNTEAFF	TGTGCCAGCAGCTTAAACACCAACACTGAAGCTTTCTTT
-	-	TRBV20-1	TRBJ2-7	CSARGAEQYF	TGCAGTGCTAGAGGGGCCGAGCAGTACTTC
-	-	TRBV21-1	TRBJ2-1	CASSHLVAHSDNEQFF	TGTGCCAGCAGTCACCTGGTAGCCCATTCCGACAATGAGCAGTTCTTC
-	-	TRBV7-9	TRBJ1-1	CASSLIGVGEAFF	TGTGCCAGCAGCCTCATCGGGGTGGGTGAAGCTTTCTTT
-	-	TRBV28	TRBJ2-2	CASSLALNTGELFF	TGTGCCAGCAGTTTAGCACTGAACACCGGGGAGCTGTTTTTT
-	-	TRBV9	TRBJ2-7	CASSVSGQYF	TGTGCCAGCAGCGTATCAGGGCAGTACTTC
TRBD1	-	TRBV5-8	TRBJ2-5	CASSGRDRALWETQYF	TGTGCCAGCAGCGGGCGGGACAGGGCGCTCTGGGAGACCCAGTACTTC
-	-	TRBV28	TRBJ2-1	CASRQIYSYNEQFF	TGTGCCAGCCGTCAGATTTACTCCTACAATGAGCAGTTCTTC
TRBD2	-	TRBV4-3	TRBJ2-6	CASSQENSGGLGANVLTF	TGCGCCAGCAGCCAAGAGAATAGCGGGGGTCTTGGGGCCAACGTCCTGACTTTC
-	-	TRBV5-1	TRBJ1-3	CASSLASVFSGNTIYF	TGCGCCAGCAGCTTGGCCTCAGTGTTCTCTGGAAACACCATATATTTT
TRBD1	-	TRBV5-1	TRBJ2-7	CASSYQGADEQYF	TGCGCCAGCAGCTATCAGGGGGCGGACGAGCAGTACTTC
TRBD1	-	TRBV7-3	TRBJ1-2	CASSLVGIPGQGAYGYTF	TGTGCCAGCAGCTTAGTAGGGATACCGGGACAGGGGGCATACGGCTACACCTTC
TRBD2	-	TRBV7-9	TRBJ2-1	CASSPDGGGYNEQFF	TGTGCCAGCAGCCCCGACGGGGGGGGCTACAATGAGCAGTTCTTC
TRBD2	-	TRBV29-1	TRBJ2-1	CSDGLAGVVYNEQFF	TGCAGCGACGGACTAGCGGGAGTGGTGTACAATGAGCAGTTCTTC
-	-	TRBV6-5	TRBJ1-1	CASSYSDRNTEAFF	TGTGCCAGCAGTTACTCGGACAGGAACACTGAAGCTTTCTTT
-	-	TRBV6-4	TRBJ1-5	CASSAQAGSNQPQHF	TGTGCCAGCAGTGCACAGGCGGGAAGCAATCAGCCCCAGCATTTT
-	-	TRBV20-1	TRBJ1-1	CSARPGTEAFF	TGCAGTGCTAGGCCGGGCACTGAAGCTTTCTTT
-	-	TRBV11-2	TRBJ2-1	CASSTSIPYNEQFF	TGTGCCAGCAGCACCAGTATACCCTACAATGAGCAGTTCTTC
TRBD1	-	TRBV9	TRBJ1-2	CASSVDLRDSYGYTF	TGTGCCAGCAGCGTAGACCTCCGGGACAGTTATGGCTACACCTTC
-	-	TRBV6-1	TRBJ2-2	CASSEVGWTEAGELFF	TGTGCCAGCAGTGAAGTGGGTTGGACAGAAGCCGGGGAGCTGTTTTTT
-	-	TRBV10-1	TRBJ2-5	CASRDYLPGGDQETQYF	TGCGCCAGCAGAGACTACCTCCCAGGAGGGGACCAAGAGACCCAGTACTTC
TRBD2	-	TRBV5-4	TRBJ2-2	CASSLASGTNTGELFF	TGTGCCAGCAGCTTGGCTAGCGGGACGAACACCGGGGAGCTGTTTTTT
-	-	TRBV3-1/TRBV3-2	TRBJ2-1	CASSPQFNEQFF	TGTGCCAGCAGCCCCCAGTTCAATGAGCAGTTCTTC
-	-	TRBV19	TRBJ1-1	CASRRQDVNTEAFF	TGTGCCAGTAGACGACAGGATGTGAACACTGAAGCTTTCTTT
TRBD1	-	TRBV28	TRBJ2-1	CASSSPGGTGAYNEQFF	TGTGCCAGCAGTTCCCCGGGAGGGACAGGGGCATACAATGAGCAGTTCTTC
-	-	TRBV5-6	TRBJ1-2	CASSLTGSYGYTF	TGTGCCAGCAGCTTAACCGGGAGCTATGGCTACACCTTC
-	few	TRBV28	TRBJ2-1	CASSSPGQVSHNEQFF	TGTGCCAGCAGTTCTCCCGGTCAGGTCTCCCACAATGAGCAGTTCTTC
-	-	TRBV2	TRBJ1-5	CASNRGNNQPQHF	TGTGCCAGCAATAGGGGGAACAATCAGCCCCAGCATTTT
-	-	TRBV5-4	TRBJ2-1	CASSSDNEQFF	TGTGCCAGCAGCTCTGACAATGAGCAGTTCTTC
TRBD1	few	TRBV6-4	TRBJ1-2	CASSAGTGPYGYTF	TGTGCCAGCAGCGCCGGGACAGGACCCTATGGCTACACCTTC
-	-	TRBV9	TRBJ2-7	CASSVAGGGSYEQYF	TGTGCCAGCAGCGTAGCGGGGGGCGGCTCCTACGAGCAGTACTTC
-	few	TRBV6-6	TRBJ1-5	CASSGSNQPQHF	TGTGCCAGCTCAGGGTCCAATCAGCCCCAGCATTTT
-	-	TRBV27	TRBJ1-1	CASSLPRGLYEAFF	TGTGCCAGCAGTTTACCCAGGGGTTTGTATGAAGCTTTCTTT
TRBD1	-	TRBV7-9	TRBJ1-2	CASSADRGDGYTF	TGTGCCAGCAGCGCCGACAGGGGCGATGGCTACACCTTC
-	-	TRBV11-3	TRBJ2-1	CASSNSVYNEQFF	TGTGCCAGCAGCAATAGCGTTTACAATGAGCAGTTCTTC
TRBD2	-	TRBV5-1	TRBJ2-3	CASSSGLAGGPGTDTQYF	TGCGCCAGCAGCTCTGGACTAGCGGGGGGGCCGGGGACAGATACGCAGTATTTT
-	-	TRBV19	TRBJ2-1	CASSMAYGTTSYNEQFF	TGTGCCAGTAGTATGGCTTACGGCACTACTTCCTACAATGAGCAGTTCTTC
TRBD1	-	TRBV18	TRBJ1-5	CASSNTGGNQPQHF	TGTGCCAGCTCAAATACAGGGGGCAATCAGCCCCAGCATTTT
TRBD2	-	TRBV18	TRBJ2-1	CASSPSLADYNEQFF	TGTGCCAGCTCACCAAGTCTAGCGGACTACAATGAGCAGTTCTTC
TRBD1	-	TRBV4-2	TRBJ2-5	CASSQASGQGAQETQYF	TGTGCCAGCAGCCAAGCTTCTGGACAGGGGGCACAAGAGACCCAGTACTTC
-	-	TRBV6-6	TRBJ1-3	CATQGRDITGNTIYF	TGTGCCACCCAAGGCCGGGACATCACTGGAAACACCATATATTTT
TRBD2	-	TRBV7-9	TRBJ2-3	CASSPGTTFGDTQYF	TGTGCCAGCAGCCCGGGGACTACTTTCGGAGATACGCAGTATTTT
TRBD1	-	TRBV28	TRBJ1-2	CATQTGVNYGYTF	TGTGCCACTCAAACAGGGGTGAACTATGGCTACACCTTC
-	few	TRBV5-1	TRBJ2-1	CASSATGTSSYNEQFF	TGCGCCAGCAGCGCCACAGGGACGAGCTCCTACAATGAGCAGTTCTTC
-	-	TRBV6-2/TRBV6-3	TRBJ1-6	CASSYSPGWTSSYNSPLHF	TGTGCCAGCAGTTACTCGCCAGGGTGGACAAGCTCCTATAATTCACCCCTCCACTTT
TRBD2	-	TRBV28	TRBJ2-3	CASSRSGGTQYF	TGTGCCAGCAGTCGCTCGGGGGGGACGCAGTATTTT
TRBD1	-	TRBV5-4	TRBJ2-3	CASSLDRGPSTDTQYF	TGTGCCAGCAGCTTGGACAGGGGCCCAAGCACAGATACGCAGTATTTT
-	-	TRBV7-2	TRBJ1-1	CASSVFRYTEAFF	TGTGCCAGCAGCGTATTCAGGTACACTGAAGCTTTCTTT
-	-	TRBV7-9	TRBJ1-5	CASSLSGGNQPQHF	TGTGCCAGCAGCTTAAGCGGGGGAAATCAGCCCCAGCATTTT
-	few	TRBV20-1	TRBJ2-1	CSASRTDSNEQFF	TGCAGTGCTAGTAGGACAGATAGCAATGAGCAGTTCTTC
-	-	TRBV11-2	TRBJ2-7	CASRDLELSYEQYF	TGTGCCAGCAGGGACTTAGAACTCTCCTACGAGCAGTACTTC